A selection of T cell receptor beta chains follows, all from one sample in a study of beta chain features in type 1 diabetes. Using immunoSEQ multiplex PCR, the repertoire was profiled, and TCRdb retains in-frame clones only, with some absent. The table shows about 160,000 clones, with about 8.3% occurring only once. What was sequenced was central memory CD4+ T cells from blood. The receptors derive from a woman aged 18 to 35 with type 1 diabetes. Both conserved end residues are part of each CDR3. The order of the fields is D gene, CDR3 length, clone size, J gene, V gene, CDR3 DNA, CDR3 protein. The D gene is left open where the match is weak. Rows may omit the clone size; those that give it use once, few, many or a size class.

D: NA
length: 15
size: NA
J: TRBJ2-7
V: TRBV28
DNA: TGTGCCAGCAGTTTTATCTGGGCGGGCTCCTACGAGCAGTACTTC
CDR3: CASSFIWAGSYEQYF

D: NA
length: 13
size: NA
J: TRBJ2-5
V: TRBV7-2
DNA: TGTGCCAGCAGCTCCGGGACTGCGGAGACCCAGTACTTC
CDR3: CASSSGTAETQYF

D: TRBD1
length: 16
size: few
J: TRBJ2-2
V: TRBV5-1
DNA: TGCGCCAGCAGCTTGGACCCTAACAGGGGCGCCGGGGAGCTGTTTTTT
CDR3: CASSLDPNRGAGELFF

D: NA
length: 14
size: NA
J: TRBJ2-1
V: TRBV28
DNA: TGTGCCAGCAGTCCCCCCGGGGCCTACAATGAGCAGTTCTTC
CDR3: CASSPPGAYNEQFF

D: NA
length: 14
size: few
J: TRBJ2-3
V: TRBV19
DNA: TGTGCCAGTAGCCGACAGTGGGCCGCAGATACGCAGTATTTT
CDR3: CASSRQWAADTQYF

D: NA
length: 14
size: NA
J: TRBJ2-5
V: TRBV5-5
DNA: TGTGCCAGCAGCTTACCGGGGTTAGGGGAGACCCAGTACTTC
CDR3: CASSLPGLGETQYF

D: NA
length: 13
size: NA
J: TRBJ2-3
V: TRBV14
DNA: TGTGCCAGCAGCCGGTCGACAGTAGGCACGCAGTATTTT
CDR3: CASSRSTVGTQYF

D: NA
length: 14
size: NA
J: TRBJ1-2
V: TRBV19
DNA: TGTGCCAGTAGGGACAGTCCGCTTAACTATGGCTACACCTTC
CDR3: CASRDSPLNYGYTF

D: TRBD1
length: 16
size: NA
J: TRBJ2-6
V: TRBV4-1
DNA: TGCGCCAGCAGCCTGGACAGGGGGTCTGGGGCCAACGTCCTGACTTTC
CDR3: CASSLDRGSGANVLTF

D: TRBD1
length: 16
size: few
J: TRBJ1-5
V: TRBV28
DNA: TGTGCCAGCAGTTTAAGTTGGCAGGGGGGCAATCAGCCCCAGCATTTT
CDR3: CASSLSWQGGNQPQHF

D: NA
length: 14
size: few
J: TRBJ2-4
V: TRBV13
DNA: TGTGCCAGCAGCTCCGGGGGGACACAAAACATTCAGTACTTC
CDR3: CASSSGGTQNIQYF

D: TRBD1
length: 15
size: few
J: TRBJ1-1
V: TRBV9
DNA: TGTGCCAGCAGCCCAACAGGGGTGGGAGACACTGAAGCTTTCTTT
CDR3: CASSPTGVGDTEAFF

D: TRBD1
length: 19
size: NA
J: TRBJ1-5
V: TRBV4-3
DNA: TGCGCCAGCAGCCAATCGCTTGGGACAGGGTTTGGGTGGAATCAGCCCCAGCATTTT
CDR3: CASSQSLGTGFGWNQPQHF